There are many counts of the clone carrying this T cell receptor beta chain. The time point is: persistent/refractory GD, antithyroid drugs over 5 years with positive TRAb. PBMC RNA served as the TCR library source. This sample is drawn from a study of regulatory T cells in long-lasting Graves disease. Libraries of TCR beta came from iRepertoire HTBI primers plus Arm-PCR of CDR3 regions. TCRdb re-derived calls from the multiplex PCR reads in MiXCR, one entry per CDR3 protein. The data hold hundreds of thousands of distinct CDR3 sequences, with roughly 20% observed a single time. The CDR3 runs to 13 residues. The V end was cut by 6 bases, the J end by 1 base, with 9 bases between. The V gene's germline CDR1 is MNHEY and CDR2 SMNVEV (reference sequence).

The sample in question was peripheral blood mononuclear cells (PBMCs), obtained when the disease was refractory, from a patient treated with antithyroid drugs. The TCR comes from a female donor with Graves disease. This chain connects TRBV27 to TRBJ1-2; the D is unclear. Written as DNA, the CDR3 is TGTGCCAGCAGCTTAGACCGTAACTATGGCTACACCTTC. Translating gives CASSLDRNYGYTF.